These T cell receptor beta chains were read from a single sample in a study of blood T cell repertoires in COVID-19. Repertoires were generated with immunoSEQ multiplex PCR, while TCRdb's copy carries only in-frame clones and drops some. The sample comprises about 140,000 clones, 76% of which are singletons, and approximately 4.5% rests with the top ten. The sequenced sample consisted of peripheral blood. Receptors originate from a woman older than 75 with active or convalescent COVID-19. Each CDR3 is given with its conserved first and last residue. D genes are given only for firm matches. The size entry is marked missing in some rows and otherwise reads once, few, many or a size class.

J | V | D | size | DNA | CDR3
TRBJ1-5 | TRBV9 | TRBD1 | NA | TGTGCCAGCAGCGTAGCGGGACAGGGAGGTCTTCAGCCCCAGCATTTT | CASSVAGQGGLQPQHF
TRBJ2-3 | TRBV7-2 | NA | NA | TGTGCCAGCAGCTTATTAAGCAGGGGGGCAGATACGCAGTATTTT | CASSLLSRGADTQYF
TRBJ2-3 | TRBV14 | NA | NA | TGTGCCAGCAGCCTTACAGGGTTAAGCACAGATACGCAGTATTTT | CASSLTGLSTDTQYF
TRBJ1-5 | TRBV19 | NA | NA | TGTGCCAGTAGTATAGGAGGAGGGAGGTCCCCTGGTGCCGCTCAGCCCCAGCATTTT | CASSIGGGRSPGAAQPQHF
TRBJ1-2 | TRBV2 | NA | NA | TGTGCCAGCAGTTCCAATGGTGGGCGCTATGGCTACACCTTC | CASSSNGGRYGYTF
TRBJ2-7 | TRBV4-1 | NA | NA | TGCGCCAGCAGCCAAGAAACAGCAGCCTACGAGCAGTACTTC | CASSQETAAYEQYF
TRBJ1-5 | TRBV19 | TRBD1 | NA | TGTGCCAGTAGTCCCAGGACAGGGGAGCGCAATCAGCCCCAGCATTTT | CASSPRTGERNQPQHF
TRBJ2-5 | TRBV30 | NA | NA | TGTGCCTCCTCAAATGGCGAGCGAGAGACCCAGTACTTC | CASSNGERETQYF
TRBJ2-5 | TRBV11-2 | NA | NA | TGTGCCAGCAGCCGACAGAGGATCGGAGAGACCCAGTACTTC | CASSRQRIGETQYF
TRBJ2-3 | TRBV5-1 | NA | NA | TGCGCCAGCAGCTTCCAGCAGGCCACAGATACGCAGTATTTT | CASSFQQATDTQYF
TRBJ1-5 | TRBV7-2 | TRBD1 | few | TGTGCCAGCAGCGATACAGGGGAAAGAAGTCAGCCCCAGCATTTT | CASSDTGERSQPQHF
TRBJ1-1 | TRBV5-1 | NA | NA | TGCGCCAGCAGCTCGGTCCCGACTGGCATGAACACTGAAGCTTTCTTT | CASSSVPTGMNTEAFF
TRBJ2-2 | TRBV7-9 | TRBD2 | NA | TGTGCCAGCAGAGGGAGAGATGGACTAGTCGCCGGGGAGCTGTTTTTT | CASRGRDGLVAGELFF
TRBJ1-1 | TRBV19 | NA | NA | TGTGCCAGTAGTGGTCCAGGGGAAACGGCTGAAGCTTTCTTT | CASSGPGETAEAFF
TRBJ2-3 | TRBV7-2 | NA | NA | TGTGCCAGCAGCTTAGGGGAGACTTACCTTCATACGCAGTATTTT | CASSLGETYLHTQYF
TRBJ2-7 | TRBV5-1 | TRBD1 | once | TGCGCCAGCAGCTCTAGGACAGGGTCCTACGAGCAGTACTTC | CASSSRTGSYEQYF
TRBJ1-2 | TRBV7-9 | TRBD1 | NA | TGTGCCAGCAGCTTAGCCGGGATTGGGACAGGGGGCTCTGGCTACACCTTC | CASSLAGIGTGGSGYTF
TRBJ1-1 | TRBV5-1 | TRBD1 | NA | TGCGCCAGCAGCTCCCGGGACAGGTCGAACACTGAAGCTTTCTTT | CASSSRDRSNTEAFF
TRBJ1-2 | TRBV6-5 | NA | few | TGTGCCAGCACCCCGTCCGGGAAACTGGGCTACACCTTC | CASTPSGKLGYTF
TRBJ2-1 | TRBV18 | TRBD2 | few | TGTGCCAGCTCACCACTTCCAGCGGGGGCCCCCGGGAATGAGCAGTTCTTC | CASSPLPAGAPGNEQFF
TRBJ1-2 | TRBV3-1/TRBV3-2 | NA | NA | TGTGCCAGCAGAAACAACAGGGACTATGGCTACACCTTC | CASRNNRDYGYTF
TRBJ1-2 | TRBV30 | NA | NA | TGTGCCTGGACAGGGTTCTATGGCTACACCTTC | CAWTGFYGYTF
TRBJ1-1 | TRBV18 | TRBD1 | NA | TGTGCCAGCTCACGGGACCGGGACAGTACCACTGAAGCTTTCTTT | CASSRDRDSTTEAFF
TRBJ1-5 | TRBV19 | TRBD1 | NA | TGTGCCAGTAGCCCCTTGGGGGTAGGGGGCAGGCAGCCCCAGCATTTT | CASSPLGVGGRQPQHF
TRBJ1-1 | TRBV5-8 | NA | NA | TGTGCCAGCAGCTTGTGGCAGGCGGGTACGACGGCTTTCTTT | CASSLWQAGTTAFF